Here is one T cell receptor beta chain with its context. Its matching antigen is unknown. The sample belongs to a study of cytomegalovirus exposure and HLA in healthy donors. Background on the study: T cells numbering about 180 million yielded approximately 120 million unique TCR beta sequences in an earlier analysis. Study-wide findings and caveats: In an earlier analysis, about 87% or about 30%: the productive usage of most TCR beta V segments.

Both 60 Vbeta primers and 13 Jbeta primers went into the PCR. Clones were sequenced by immunoSEQ multiplex PCR, and TCRdb holds only the in-frame ones, with some missing. The table shows about 160,000 clones, with about 85% occurring only once. The germline V and J ends were trimmed by 3 bases and 4 bases, with 21 bases remaining between them. Per germline, CDR1 GTSNPN and CDR2 SVGIG (reference sequence). The CDR3 runs to 16 residues. The sample comprised PBMCs. The gene calls are TRBV30 and TRBJ2-5; D might be TRBD2 (5 bases). This TCR came from a man between 50 and 59 years old in good health and CMV-seropositive. CDR3 coding DNA: TGTGCCTGGAGGTCGGAGGCCCCCCGGACTGGAGAGACCCAGTACTTC. Its translation is CAWRSEAPRTGETQYF.